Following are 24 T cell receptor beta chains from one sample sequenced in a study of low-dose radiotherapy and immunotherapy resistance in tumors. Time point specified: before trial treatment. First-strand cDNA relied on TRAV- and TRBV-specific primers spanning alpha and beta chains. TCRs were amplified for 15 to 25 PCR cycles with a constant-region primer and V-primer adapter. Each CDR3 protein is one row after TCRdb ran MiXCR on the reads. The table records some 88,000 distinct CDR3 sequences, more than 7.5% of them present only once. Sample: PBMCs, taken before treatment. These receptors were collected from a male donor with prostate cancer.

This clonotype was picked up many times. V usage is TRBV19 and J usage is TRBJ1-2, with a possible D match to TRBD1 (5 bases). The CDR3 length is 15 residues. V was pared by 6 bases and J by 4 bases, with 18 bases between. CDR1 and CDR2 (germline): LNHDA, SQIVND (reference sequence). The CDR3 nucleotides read TGTGCCAGTAGCCTCTTGGCAGGGTACGTCTATGGCTACACCTTC. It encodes CASSLLAGYVYGYTF.

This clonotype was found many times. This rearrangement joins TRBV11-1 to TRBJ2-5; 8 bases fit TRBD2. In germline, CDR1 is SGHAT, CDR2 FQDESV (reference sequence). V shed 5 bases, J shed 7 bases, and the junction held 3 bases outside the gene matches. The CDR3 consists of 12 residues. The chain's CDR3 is CASSTSGGTQYF. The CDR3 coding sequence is TGTGCCAGCAGCACAAGCGGGGGGACCCAGTACTTC.

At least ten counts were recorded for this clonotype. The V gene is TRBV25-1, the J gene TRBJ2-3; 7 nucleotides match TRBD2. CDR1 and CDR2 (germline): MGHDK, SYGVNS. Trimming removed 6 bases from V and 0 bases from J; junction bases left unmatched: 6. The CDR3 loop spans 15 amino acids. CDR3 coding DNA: TGTGCCAGCAGCCCCACAGCGGGGAGCACAGATACGCAGTATTTT. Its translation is CASSPTAGSTDTQYF.

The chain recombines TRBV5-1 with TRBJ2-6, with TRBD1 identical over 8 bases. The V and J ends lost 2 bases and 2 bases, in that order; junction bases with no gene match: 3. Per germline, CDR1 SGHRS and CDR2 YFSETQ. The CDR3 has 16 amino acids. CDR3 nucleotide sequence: TGCGCCAGCAGCTTAGGACAGGGAGCTGGGGCCAACGTCCTGACTTTC. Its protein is CASSLGQGAGANVLTF. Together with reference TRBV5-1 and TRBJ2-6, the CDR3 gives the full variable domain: KAGVTQTPRYLIKTRGQQVTLSCSPISGHRSVSWYQQTPGQGLQFLFEYFSETQRNKGNFPGRFSGRQFSNSRSEMNVSTLELGDSALYLCASSLGQGAGANVLTFGAGSRLTVL.

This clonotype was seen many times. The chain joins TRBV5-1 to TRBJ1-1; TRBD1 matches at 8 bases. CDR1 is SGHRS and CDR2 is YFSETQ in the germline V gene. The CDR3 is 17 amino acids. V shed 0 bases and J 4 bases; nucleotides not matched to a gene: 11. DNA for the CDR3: TGCGCCAGCAGCTTGGATGGCAGGGGGCTGATTAGCACTGAAGCTTTCTTT. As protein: CASSLDGRGLISTEAFF.

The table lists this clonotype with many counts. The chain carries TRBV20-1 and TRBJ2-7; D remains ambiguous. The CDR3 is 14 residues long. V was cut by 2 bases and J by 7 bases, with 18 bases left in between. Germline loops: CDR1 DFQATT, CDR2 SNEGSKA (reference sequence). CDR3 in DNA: TGCAGTGCTAGATTCCACAGTGCAGGTTTGGAGCAGTACTTC. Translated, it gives CSARFHSAGLEQYF.

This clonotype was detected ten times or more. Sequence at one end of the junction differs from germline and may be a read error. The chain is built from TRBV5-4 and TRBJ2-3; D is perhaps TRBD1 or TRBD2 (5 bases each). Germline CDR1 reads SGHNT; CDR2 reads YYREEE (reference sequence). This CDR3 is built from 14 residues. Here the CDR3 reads CASSLGTSTDTQYF. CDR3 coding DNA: TGTGCCAGCAGTTTGGGGACGAGCACAGATACGCAGTATTTT.

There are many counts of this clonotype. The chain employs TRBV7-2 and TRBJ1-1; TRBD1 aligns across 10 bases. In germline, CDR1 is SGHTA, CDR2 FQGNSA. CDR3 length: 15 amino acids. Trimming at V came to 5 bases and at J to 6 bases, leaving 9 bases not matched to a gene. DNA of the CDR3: TGTGCCAGCAGCCGCCCGACAGGGGGCATTTCTGAAGCTTTCTTT. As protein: CASSRPTGGISEAFF.

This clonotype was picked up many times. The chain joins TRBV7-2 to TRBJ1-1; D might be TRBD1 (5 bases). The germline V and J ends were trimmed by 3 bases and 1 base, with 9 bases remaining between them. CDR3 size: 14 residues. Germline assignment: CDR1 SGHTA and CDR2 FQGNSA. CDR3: CASSFGTKNTEAFF. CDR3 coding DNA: TGTGCCAGCAGCTTCGGGACGAAGAACACTGAAGCTTTCTTT.

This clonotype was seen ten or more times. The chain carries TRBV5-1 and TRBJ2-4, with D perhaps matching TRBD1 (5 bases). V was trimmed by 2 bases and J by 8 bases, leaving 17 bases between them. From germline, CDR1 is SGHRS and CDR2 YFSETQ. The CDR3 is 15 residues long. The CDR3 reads CASSFGVRDGDIQYF. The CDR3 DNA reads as TGCGCCAGCAGCTTTGGGGTCAGGGATGGAGACATTCAGTACTTC.

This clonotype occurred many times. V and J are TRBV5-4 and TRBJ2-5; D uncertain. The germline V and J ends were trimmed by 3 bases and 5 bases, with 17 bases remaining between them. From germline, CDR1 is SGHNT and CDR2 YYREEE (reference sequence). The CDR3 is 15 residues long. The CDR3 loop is CASSSPYGLGETQYF. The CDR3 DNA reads TGTGCCAGCAGCTCGCCTTACGGCTTAGGGGAGACCCAGTACTTC.

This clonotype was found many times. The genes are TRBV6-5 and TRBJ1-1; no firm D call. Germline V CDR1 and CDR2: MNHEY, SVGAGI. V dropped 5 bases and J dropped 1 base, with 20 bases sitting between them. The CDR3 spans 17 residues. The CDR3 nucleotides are TGTGCCAGCAGTATACGGGATGTGAGGTCGGCGAACACTGAAGCTTTCTTT. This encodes CASSIRDVRSANTEAFF.

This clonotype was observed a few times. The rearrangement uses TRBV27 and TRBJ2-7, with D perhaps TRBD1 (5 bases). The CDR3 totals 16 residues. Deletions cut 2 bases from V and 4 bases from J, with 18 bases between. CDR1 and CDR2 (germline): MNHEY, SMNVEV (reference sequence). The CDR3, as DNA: TGTGCCAGCAGTTTAGGCCCCGCAGGGAAAGGATACGAGCAGTACTTC. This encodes CASSLGPAGKGYEQYF.

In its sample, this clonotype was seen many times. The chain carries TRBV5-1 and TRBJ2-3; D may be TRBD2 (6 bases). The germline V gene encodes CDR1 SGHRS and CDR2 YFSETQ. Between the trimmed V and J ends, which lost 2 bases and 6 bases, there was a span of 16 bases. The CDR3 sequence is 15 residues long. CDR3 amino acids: CASSFSGGTGDTQYF. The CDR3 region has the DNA TGCGCCAGCAGCTTTTCCGGCGGGACCGGCGATACGCAGTATTTT. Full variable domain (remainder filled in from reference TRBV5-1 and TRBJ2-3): KAGVTQTPRYLIKTRGQQVTLSCSPISGHRSVSWYQQTPGQGLQFLFEYFSETQRNKGNFPGRFSGRQFSNSRSEMNVSTLELGDSALYLCASSFSGGTGDTQYFGPGTRLTVL.

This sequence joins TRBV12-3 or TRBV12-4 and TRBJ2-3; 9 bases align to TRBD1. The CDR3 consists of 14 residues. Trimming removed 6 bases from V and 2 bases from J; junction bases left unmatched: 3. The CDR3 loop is CASSGTGPTDTQYF. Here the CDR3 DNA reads TGTGCCAGCAGCGGGACAGGGCCCACAGATACGCAGTATTTT.

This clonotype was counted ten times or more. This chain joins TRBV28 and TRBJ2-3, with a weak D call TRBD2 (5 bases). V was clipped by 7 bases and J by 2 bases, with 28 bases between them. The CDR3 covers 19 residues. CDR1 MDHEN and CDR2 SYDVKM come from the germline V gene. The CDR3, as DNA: TGTGCCAGCACCGAACGTAGACGGGATTTTGAAAGGAACACAGATACGCAGTATTTT. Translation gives CASTERRRDFERNTDTQYF.

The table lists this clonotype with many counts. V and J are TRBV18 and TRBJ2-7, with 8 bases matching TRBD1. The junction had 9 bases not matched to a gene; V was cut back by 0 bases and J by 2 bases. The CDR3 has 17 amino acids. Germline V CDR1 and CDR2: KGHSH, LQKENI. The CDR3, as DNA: TGTGCCAGCTCACCACCGAGACAGGGGATAAAGACCTACGAGCAGTACTTC. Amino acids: CASSPPRQGIKTYEQYF.

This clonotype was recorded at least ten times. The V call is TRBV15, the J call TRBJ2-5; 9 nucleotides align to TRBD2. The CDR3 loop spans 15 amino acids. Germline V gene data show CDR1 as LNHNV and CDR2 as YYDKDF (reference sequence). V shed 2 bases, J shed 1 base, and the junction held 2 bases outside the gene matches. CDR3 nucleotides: TGTGCCACCAGCAGAAGACTAGCGGCCCAAGAGACCCAGTACTTC. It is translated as CATSRRLAAQETQYF.

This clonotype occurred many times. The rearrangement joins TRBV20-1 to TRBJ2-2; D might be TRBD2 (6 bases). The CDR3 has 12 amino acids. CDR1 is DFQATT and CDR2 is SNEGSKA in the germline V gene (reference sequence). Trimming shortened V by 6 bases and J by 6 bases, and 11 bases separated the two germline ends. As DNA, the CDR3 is TGCAGTGCCATCAGGGAGGCCGGGGAGCTGTTTTTT. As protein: CSAIREAGELFF.

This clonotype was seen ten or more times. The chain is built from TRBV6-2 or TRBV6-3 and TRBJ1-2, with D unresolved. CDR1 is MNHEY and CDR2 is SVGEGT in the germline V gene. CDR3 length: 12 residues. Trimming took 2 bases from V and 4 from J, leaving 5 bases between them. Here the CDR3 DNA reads TGTGCCAGCAGTTACGAGGTCTATGGCTACACCTTC. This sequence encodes CASSYEVYGYTF.

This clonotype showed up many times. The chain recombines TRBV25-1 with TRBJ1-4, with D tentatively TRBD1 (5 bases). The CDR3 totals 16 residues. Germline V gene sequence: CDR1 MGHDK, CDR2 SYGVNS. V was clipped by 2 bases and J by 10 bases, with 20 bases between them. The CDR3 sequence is CASSETGGIAGGKLFF. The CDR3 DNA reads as TGTGCCAGCAGTGAAACAGGAGGCATTGCAGGCGGAAAACTGTTTTTT.

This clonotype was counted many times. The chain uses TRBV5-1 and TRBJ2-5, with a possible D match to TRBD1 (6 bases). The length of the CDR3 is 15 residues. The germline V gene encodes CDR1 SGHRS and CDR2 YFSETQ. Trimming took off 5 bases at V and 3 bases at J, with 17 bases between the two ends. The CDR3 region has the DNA TGCGCCAGCAGACAAACGACAGGCCGGGAAGAGACCCAGTACTTC. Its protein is CASRQTTGREETQYF.

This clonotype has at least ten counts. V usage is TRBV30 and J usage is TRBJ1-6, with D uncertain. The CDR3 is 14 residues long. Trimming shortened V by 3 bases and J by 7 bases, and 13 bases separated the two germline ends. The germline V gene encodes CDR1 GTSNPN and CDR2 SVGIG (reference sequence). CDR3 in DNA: TGTGCCTGGAGCTCGTGGGTCGGAAATTCACCCCTCCACTTT. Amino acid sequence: CAWSSWVGNSPLHF.

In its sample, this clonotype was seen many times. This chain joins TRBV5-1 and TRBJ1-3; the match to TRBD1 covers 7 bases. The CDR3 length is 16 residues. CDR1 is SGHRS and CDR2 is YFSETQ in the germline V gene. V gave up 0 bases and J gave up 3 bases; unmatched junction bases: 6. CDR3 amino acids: CASSLETGFGGNTIYF. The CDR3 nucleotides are TGCGCCAGCAGCTTGGAGACAGGGTTTGGTGGAAACACCATATATTTT.